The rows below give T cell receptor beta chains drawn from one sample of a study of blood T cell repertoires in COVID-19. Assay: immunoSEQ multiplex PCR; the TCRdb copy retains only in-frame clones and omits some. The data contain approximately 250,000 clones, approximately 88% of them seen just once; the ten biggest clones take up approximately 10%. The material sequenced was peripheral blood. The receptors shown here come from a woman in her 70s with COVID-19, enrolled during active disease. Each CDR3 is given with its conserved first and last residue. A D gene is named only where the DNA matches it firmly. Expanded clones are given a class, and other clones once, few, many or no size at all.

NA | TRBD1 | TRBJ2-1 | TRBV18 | TGTGCCAGCTCACCCGGACAGGGGGATGAGCAGTTCTTC | CASSPGQGDEQFF
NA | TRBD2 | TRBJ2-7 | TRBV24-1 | TGTGCCACCAGTGATTGGGGGGCACAAGCGGGAGGGCCGAGTGAGCAGTACTTC | CATSDWGAQAGGPSEQYF
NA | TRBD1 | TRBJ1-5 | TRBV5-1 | TGCGCCAGCAGCTTGGGGACAGGGGCGGACAATCAGCCCCAGCATTTT | CASSLGTGADNQPQHF
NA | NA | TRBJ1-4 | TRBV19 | TGTGCCAGTAGGGAACAGGCAACTAATGAAAAACTGTTTTTT | CASREQATNEKLFF
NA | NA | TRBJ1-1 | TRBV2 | TGTGCCAGCAGTGAGGGTGGAGGCACTGAAGCTTTCTTT | CASSEGGGTEAFF
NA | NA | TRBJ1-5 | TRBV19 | TGTGCCAGTAATGTGGAGGCCAATCAGCCCCAGCATTTT | CASNVEANQPQHF
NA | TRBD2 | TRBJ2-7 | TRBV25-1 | TGTGCCAGCAGTGCAGAAGGGACTAGCAAAAGCTACGAGCAGTACTTC | CASSAEGTSKSYEQYF
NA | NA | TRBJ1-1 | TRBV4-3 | TGCGCCAGCAGCCAAGATTCGGACACTGAAGCTTTCTTT | CASSQDSDTEAFF
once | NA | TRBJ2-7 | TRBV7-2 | TGTGCCAGCAGCTTAAACGGGGTTAGTCATTCGGGCGAGCAGTACTTC | CASSLNGVSHSGEQYF
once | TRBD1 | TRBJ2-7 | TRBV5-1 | TGCGCCAGCAGCTACCGATCGGGACAGGGGAGGGAGCAGTACTTC | CASSYRSGQGREQYF
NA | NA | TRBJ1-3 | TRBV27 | TGTGCCAGCAGCCCCCGAGGGAGCTCTGGAAACACCATATATTTT | CASSPRGSSGNTIYF
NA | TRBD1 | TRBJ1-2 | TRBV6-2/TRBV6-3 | TGTGCCAGCAGTTACGCGCGTGGGCAGGGGGCAGGTGGCTACACCTTC | CASSYARGQGAGGYTF
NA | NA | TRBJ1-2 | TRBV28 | TGTGCCAGCAGGGAAACAGGGCCCTATGGCTACACCTTC | CASRETGPYGYTF
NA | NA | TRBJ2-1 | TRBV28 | TGTGCCAGCGGGTTAGCGGAGTTCATCAATGAGCAGTTCTTC | CASGLAEFINEQFF
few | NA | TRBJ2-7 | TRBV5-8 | TGTGCCAGCAGCCGAGACAGTAACGAGCAGTACTTC | CASSRDSNEQYF
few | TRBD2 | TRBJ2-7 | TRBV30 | TGTGCCTGGAGGCTAGCGGGAGTCGGCGAGCAGTACTTC | CAWRLAGVGEQYF
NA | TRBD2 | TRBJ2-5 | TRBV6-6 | TGTGCCAGCAGCCCCATTAGCGGGAGTTCGGAGACCCAGTACTTC | CASSPISGSSETQYF
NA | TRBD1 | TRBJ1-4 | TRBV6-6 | TGTGCCAGCAGTTACGAGGGACAGGGGAGGGAAAAACTGTTTTTT | CASSYEGQGREKLFF
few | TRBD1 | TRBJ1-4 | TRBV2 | TGTGCCAGCGCCGGGACAGGCAATGAAAAACTGTTTTTT | CASAGTGNEKLFF
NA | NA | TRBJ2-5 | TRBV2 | TGTGCCACCTTACGGGACACGGGACAAGAGACCCAGTACTTC | CATLRDTGQETQYF
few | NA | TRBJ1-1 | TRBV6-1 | TGTGCCAGCAGTGAAGGTAGGGGAATGGATTACATGAACACTGAAGCTTTCTTT | CASSEGRGMDYMNTEAFF
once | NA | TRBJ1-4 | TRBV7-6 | TGTGCCAGCAGCCCAAGGCCGGCGGGGAATGAAAAACTGTTTTTT | CASSPRPAGNEKLFF
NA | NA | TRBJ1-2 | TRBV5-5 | TGTGCCAGCAGCCCGGAGAGGCGAGGCTACACCTTC | CASSPERRGYTF
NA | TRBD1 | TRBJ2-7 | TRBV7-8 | TGTGCCAGCAGCCTTCGGGACAGGGTCCTTGGTACGTACTTC | CASSLRDRVLGTYF
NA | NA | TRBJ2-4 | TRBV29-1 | TGCAGCGTTGAAGTCGGGGTTTGGGCCAAAAACATTCAGTACTTC | CSVEVGVWAKNIQYF
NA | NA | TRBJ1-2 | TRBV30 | TGTGCCTGGAGTGAAAACAGTTTGGACTACACCTTC | CAWSENSLDYTF
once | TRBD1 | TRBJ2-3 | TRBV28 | TGTGCCAGCAGTTCCCCCGGACAGGGGGGAGATACGCAGTATTTT | CASSSPGQGGDTQYF
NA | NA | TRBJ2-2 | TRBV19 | TGTGCCAGTAGTATGACAGTTTCGAACACCGGGGAGCTGTTTTTT | CASSMTVSNTGELFF
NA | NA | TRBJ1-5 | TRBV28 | TGTGCCAGCAGTTTAGAGGAATCGAATCAGCCCCAGCATTTT | CASSLEESNQPQHF
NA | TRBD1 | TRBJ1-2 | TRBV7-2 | TGTGCCAGCAGCTCCTTAAGACACAGGGGGCTGATCTATGGCTACACCTTC | CASSSLRHRGLIYGYTF
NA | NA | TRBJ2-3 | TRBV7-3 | TGTGCCAGCAGCTTAACGCCGACTCAAGATACGCAGTATTTT | CASSLTPTQDTQYF
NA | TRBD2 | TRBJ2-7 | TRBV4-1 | TGCGCCAGCAGCCAAGTTTGGCGGGGGACCTACGAGCAGTACTTC | CASSQVWRGTYEQYF
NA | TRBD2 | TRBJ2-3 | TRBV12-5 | TGTGCTAGTGGTTTGGACGGACTAGCGGGAGGGGCAGATACGCAGTATTTT | CASGLDGLAGGADTQYF